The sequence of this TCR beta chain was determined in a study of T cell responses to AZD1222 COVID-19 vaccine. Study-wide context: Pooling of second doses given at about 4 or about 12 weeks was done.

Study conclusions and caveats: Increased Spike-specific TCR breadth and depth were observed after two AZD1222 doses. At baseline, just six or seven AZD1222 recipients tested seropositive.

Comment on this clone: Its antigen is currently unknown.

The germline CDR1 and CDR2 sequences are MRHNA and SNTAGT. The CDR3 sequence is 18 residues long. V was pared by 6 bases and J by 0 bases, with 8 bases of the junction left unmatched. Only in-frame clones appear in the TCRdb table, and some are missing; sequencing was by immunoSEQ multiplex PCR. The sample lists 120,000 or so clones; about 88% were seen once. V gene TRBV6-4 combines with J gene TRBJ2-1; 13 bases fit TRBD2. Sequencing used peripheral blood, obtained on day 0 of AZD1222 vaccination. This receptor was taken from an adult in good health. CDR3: CASRRTSGGPSSYNEQFF. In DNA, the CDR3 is TGTGCCAGCAGACGGACTAGCGGGGGCCCAAGCTCCTACAATGAGCAGTTCTTC.